The 8 T cell receptor beta chains presented below share a single source sample, sequenced in a study of T cell repertoires in cytomegalovirus infection. These receptors' targets are unknown. TCRdb reprocessed the reads with MiXCR, giving one entry per CDR3 protein. The table lists tens of thousands of distinct CDR3 sequences, roughly 20% of them singletons. Input material: PBMCs, sequenced either directly or after in vitro stimulation (not recorded which). The receptors derive from a human donor in good health (CMV status not recorded). Some clones in this sample may be carry-over from other donors' samples.

This clonotype was found a few times. The chain links TRBV7-9 to TRBJ2-5, with 9 bases that match TRBD2. CDR1 SEHNR and CDR2 FQNEAQ come from the germline V gene (reference sequence). The CDR3 sequence is 12 residues long. V was pared by 5 bases and J by 8 bases, with 3 bases of the junction left unmatched. DNA for the CDR3: TGTGCCAGCAGCCGGACTAGCGACACCCAGTACTTC. This translates into CASSRTSDTQYF.

The table lists this clonotype with many counts. The rearrangement links TRBV7-9 to TRBJ1-5; D not certain. The CDR3 runs to 13 residues. The V end lost 2 bases, the J end lost 4 bases, and 6 bases lay between the germline ends. Germline lookup yields CDR1 SEHNR and CDR2 FQNEAQ (reference sequence). CDR3 region: CASSLSGNQPQHF. In DNA form, the CDR3 reads TGTGCCAGCAGCTTAAGCGGGAATCAGCCCCAGCATTTT.

The rearrangement joins TRBV5-4 to TRBJ2-7; 8 bases are shared with TRBD2. Germline V CDR1 and CDR2: SGHNT, YYREEE (reference sequence). V dropped 2 bases and J dropped 5; count of bases not matched to a gene: 9. The CDR3 runs to 15 residues. This chain's CDR3 is CASSFIGPAGDEQYF. The CDR3 DNA reads as TGTGCCAGCAGCTTCATTGGTCCAGCGGGAGACGAGCAGTACTTC.

The CDR3 region is CASSPGTAIEETQYF. The CDR3 DNA sequence: TGTGCCAGCAGCCCCGGGACAGCAATCGAAGAGACCCAGTACTTC. The chain links TRBV3-1 to TRBJ2-5, with 7 bases lining up with TRBD1. Per the germline V gene, CDR1 is LGHDT and CDR2 is YNNKEL (reference sequence). Losses at the gene ends were 4 bases for V and 3 bases for J; bases not matched to a gene: 8. This CDR3 is built from 15 residues.

This clonotype was seen many times. This sequence joins TRBV5-5 and TRBJ2-2, with D possibly TRBD2 on 5 matching bases. Deletions cut 4 bases from V and 5 bases from J, with 6 bases between. Germline-derived CDR1 and CDR2 are SGHKS and YYEKEE (reference sequence). The CDR3 has 12 residues. DNA for the CDR3: TGTGCCAGCAGCGGGGAGACCGGGGAGCTGTTTTTT. This translates into CASSGETGELFF.

This clonotype was seen ten or more times. The gene calls are TRBV7-2 and TRBJ2-7; D is undetermined. V was trimmed by 5 bases and J by 3 bases, leaving 11 bases between them. This CDR3 spans 13 amino acids. CDR1 and CDR2 (germline): SGHTA, FQGNSA. The CDR3 DNA reads TGTGCCAGCAGCCCAGAGATTCACTACGAGCAGTACTTC. Amino acids: CASSPEIHYEQYF.

This clonotype was detected ten times or more. The chain links TRBV7-2 to TRBJ2-7, with TRBD2 matching 8 bases. J gave up 5 bases and V 5 bases, and 11 bases lay outside the gene matches. The CDR3 sequence is 15 residues long. CDR1 and CDR2 (germline): SGHTA, FQGNSA. The CDR3 spells CASSPTIAGRHEQYF. CDR3 in DNA: TGTGCCAGCAGCCCGACCATAGCGGGACGGCACGAGCAGTACTTC.

V usage is TRBV6-2 or TRBV6-3 and J usage is TRBJ1-3; 7 bases fit TRBD1. V trimming: 5 bases; J trimming: 4 bases; junction bases outside the gene matches: 5. This CDR3 has 14 residues. Germline loops: CDR1 MNHEY, CDR2 SVGEGT. Written as DNA, the CDR3 is TGTGCCAGCAGTACCACAGGGGCCGGAAACACCATATATTTT. As protein: CASSTTGAGNTIYF.